Presented here are 31 T cell receptor beta chains from one specimen sequenced in a study of blood T cell repertoires in COVID-19. Data came from immunoSEQ multiplex PCR; TCRdb stores just in-frame clones and leaves some out. The data contain about 270,000 clones, just under 90% of them seen just once; the ten biggest clones take up 1.9%. Specimen: PBMCs or T cells enriched from blood (not recorded which). All receptors derive from a woman aged 60-75 years who had recovered from COVID-19.

This clone was found a few times. V usage is TRBV10-2 and J usage is TRBJ1-2; tentatively, D is TRBD1 (6 bases). The germline V and J ends were trimmed by 0 bases and 3 bases, with 11 bases remaining between them. The CDR3 is 15 amino acids. Germline CDR1 reads WSHSY; CDR2 reads SAAADI. The CDR3 spells CASSESGGRDYGYTF. CDR3 sequence (DNA): TGCGCCAGCAGTGAGTCAGGGGGTCGGGACTATGGCTACACCTTC.

Notes on this clone: Different DNA sequences within this sample yield the same CDR3. This chain connects TRBV7-8 to TRBJ2-2; possibly TRBD1 for D (5 bases). CDR3 size: 15 residues. CDR1 SGHVS and CDR2 FQNEAQ come from the germline V gene. The ends were cut back, 7 bases at V and 4 bases at J, with 16 bases in the middle. The CDR3 DNA sequence: TGTGCCAGCATCCCGAGTTGGGGCGGCACCGGGGAGCTGTTTTTT. It translates to CASIPSWGGTGELFF. Complete variable domain (other parts from reference TRBV7-8 and TRBJ2-2): GAGVSQSPRYKVAKRGQDVALRCDPISGHVSLFWYQQALGQGPEFLTYFQNEAQLDKSGLPSDRFFAERPEGSVSTLKIQRTQQEDSAVYLCASIPSWGGTGELFFGEGSRLTVL.

The chain is built from TRBV28 and TRBJ2-2; 9 nucleotides match TRBD1. This CDR3 spans 18 amino acids. CDR1 MDHEN and CDR2 SYDVKM come from the germline V gene. V lost 5 bases and J lost 0; bases outside the gene matches: 10. The CDR3 bases are TGTGCCAGCAGTCCACGCTTGGGGACAGGGACGAACACCGGGGAGCTGTTTTTT. Its protein is CASSPRLGTGTNTGELFF.

This clone was seen once. The chain combines TRBV3-1 (or the pseudogene TRBV3-2) with TRBJ1-1; D remains unclear. CDR3 length: 12 amino acids. V was trimmed by 1 base and J by 4 bases, leaving 4 bases between them. Germline-derived CDR1 and CDR2 are LGHDT and YNNKEL (reference sequence). The CDR3 is CASSQAVTEAFF. CDR3 DNA: TGTGCCAGCAGCCAAGCGGTCACTGAAGCTTTCTTT.

V gene TRBV30 combines with J gene TRBJ1-5, with TRBD1 as a possible D gene (5 bases). The CDR3 has 15 amino acids. The germline V and J ends were trimmed by 0 bases and 7 bases, with 16 bases remaining between them. CDR1 and CDR2 (germline): GTSNPN, SVGIG (reference sequence). In DNA form, the CDR3 reads TGTGCCTGGAGTGTGGGCAGGAGGGGCGAGCAGCCCCAGCATTTT. It is translated as CAWSVGRRGEQPQHF.

The V and J genes are TRBV5-4 and TRBJ2-5; 7 bases fit TRBD2. The germline gives CDR1 SGHNT, CDR2 YYREEE (reference sequence). With V trimmed by 4 bases and J by 4 bases, 7 bases remained unmatched. CDR3 size: 14 residues. In DNA form, the CDR3 reads TGTGCCAGCAGCCCCGGGGGGACGGGAGAGACCCAGTACTTC. It codes for CASSPGGTGETQYF.

The chain joins TRBV28 to TRBJ2-7; D is uncertain. V was trimmed by 6 bases and J by 3 bases, leaving 18 bases between them. Looked up from germline, CDR1 is MDHEN and CDR2 is SYDVKM. The CDR3 is 15 amino acids. CDR3 DNA sequence: TGTGCCAGCAGCACCCCGTCATCCGCTATCTACGAGCAGTACTTC. Its translation is CASSTPSSAIYEQYF. The full variable domain, in which reference TRBV28 and TRBJ2-7 provide the parts outside the CDR3, is DVKVTQSSRYLVKRTGEKVFLECVQDMDHENMFWYRQDPGLGLRLIYFSYDVKMKEKGDIPEGYSVSREKKERFSLILESASTNQTSMYLCASSTPSSAIYEQYFGPGTRLTVT.

This chain uses TRBV7-9 with TRBJ1-1; 11 bases line up with TRBD1. Unmatched junction bases numbered 14, after V lost 4 bases and J lost 10 bases. The CDR3 has 16 amino acids. Germline V gene lookup returns CDR1 SEHNR and CDR2 FQNEAQ (reference sequence). The CDR3 protein is CASSSLLGQGVLGAFF. The CDR3 DNA reads as TGTGCCAGCAGCTCCTTACTGGGACAGGGGGTGCTTGGAGCTTTCTTT.

The rearrangement uses TRBV5-1 and TRBJ2-7, with 10 bases aligning to TRBD1. J gave up 4 bases and V 3 bases, and 7 bases lay outside the gene matches. CDR1 and CDR2 from the germline V gene are SGHRS and YFSETQ. The CDR3 has 15 residues. The CDR3 sequence: CASSWRTGGEYEQYF. CDR3 in DNA: TGCGCCAGCAGCTGGCGGACAGGGGGGGAATACGAGCAGTACTTC.

V is TRBV19 and J is TRBJ1-2, with TRBD1 matching over 9 bases. J was trimmed by 5 bases and V by 2 bases; bases with no gene match: 9. CDR1 is LNHDA and CDR2 is SQIVND in the germline V gene (reference sequence). This CDR3 has 16 residues. CDR3 region: CASSISGTGTSYGYTF. CDR3 DNA: TGTGCCAGTAGTATATCGGGGACAGGGACTTCTTATGGCTACACCTTC.

The CDR3 DNA sequence: TGTGCCAGCAAGGATCAGGGGATTTGGGGCTACACCTTC. Translation: CASKDQGIWGYTF. V gene TRBV2 combines with J gene TRBJ1-2; TRBD1 is a possible D gene (6 bases). V lost 7 bases to trimming and J lost 8 bases, with 17 bases between them. Germline V gene lookup returns CDR1 SNHLY and CDR2 FYNNEI. The CDR3 loop spans 13 amino acids.

This clone occurred once. V and J are TRBV9 and TRBJ2-3; D may be TRBD1 (5 bases). V gave up 0 bases and J gave up 6 bases, with 11 bases separating them. Germline CDR1 is SGDLS and CDR2 is YYNGEE. The CDR3 extends over 14 amino acids. The CDR3 protein is CASSVGAGRDTQYF. The CDR3, as DNA: TGTGCCAGCAGCGTAGGCGCAGGGCGGGATACGCAGTATTTT.

The genes are TRBV18 and TRBJ2-5; TRBD1 is a possible D gene (5 bases). Germline loops: CDR1 KGHSH, CDR2 LQKENI. The V gene lost 2 bases and the J gene lost 5 bases, with 15 bases spanning the gap. This CDR3 region has 15 residues. DNA of the CDR3: TGTGCCAGCTCACCAAGCAACGGACAAGCGGAGACCCAGTACTTC. Residues: CASSPSNGQAETQYF.

The rearrangement uses TRBV25-1 and TRBJ1-4; possibly TRBD1 for D (6 bases). The CDR3 length is 17 residues. The V end was cut by 5 bases, the J end by 0 bases, with 16 bases between. Germline V gene data show CDR1 as MGHDK and CDR2 as SYGVNS. The DNA of the CDR3 is TGTGCCAGCAGTCTACGGGGGGCCCCTGCAACTAATGAAAAACTGTTTTTT. Amino acid sequence: CASSLRGAPATNEKLFF.

This chain uses TRBV28 with TRBJ1-6; D might be TRBD1 (6 bases). The V end was cut by 7 bases, the J end by 9 bases, with 19 bases between. The CDR3 is 15 residues long. Germline values: CDR1 MDHEN, CDR2 SYDVKM. CDR3 nucleotides: TGTGCCAGCATTCCAGGGCAGGGGCTATCTTCACCCCTCCACTTT. As protein: CASIPGQGLSSPLHF.

This clone was detected only a few times. The V and J genes are TRBV18 and TRBJ1-1; D gene uncertain. The CDR3 is 13 residues long. The V end lost 4 bases, the J end lost 2 bases, and 8 bases lay between the germline ends. Germline CDR1 is KGHSH and CDR2 is LQKENI. For the CDR3, the DNA is TGTGCCAGCTCACTCGGACTCAACACTGAAGCTTTCTTT. This gives the protein CASSLGLNTEAFF.

The rearrangement links TRBV27 to TRBJ1-1; 10 bases are shared with TRBD1. In germline, CDR1 is MNHEY, CDR2 SMNVEV (reference sequence). The CDR3 sequence is 15 residues long. V was clipped by 4 bases and J by 7 bases; unmatched bases: 9. CDR3 sequence: CASSSPTGGAGEAFF. In DNA, the CDR3 is TGTGCCAGCAGTTCTCCGACAGGGGGCGCGGGTGAAGCTTTCTTT.

In this sample, this clone turned up once. The chain has TRBV28 and TRBJ2-7; D may be TRBD2 (5 bases). With 8 bases removed from V and 3 bases from J, the gap between germline ends came to 17 bases. Germline CDR1 MDHEN, CDR2 SYDVKM. This CDR3 spans 14 amino acids. The CDR3 reads CASCCERGYYEQYF. The CDR3 nucleotides read TGTGCCAGCTGCTGCGAACGGGGATACTACGAGCAGTACTTC.

The chain couples TRBV11-2 to TRBJ2-5; a possible D gene is TRBD2 (6 bases). The CDR3 totals 11 residues. The germline gives CDR1 SGHAT, CDR2 FQNNGV. The V and J ends lost 6 bases and 5 bases respectively, with 7 bases between them. The CDR3: CASREGETQYF. The CDR3, as DNA: TGTGCCAGCAGGGAGGGTGAGACCCAGTACTTC.

The chain has TRBV5-4 and TRBJ1-3; 7 positions match TRBD1. This CDR3 comprises 15 residues. Germline V gene data show CDR1 as SGHNT and CDR2 as YYREEE (reference sequence). V shed 4 bases and J 3 bases; nucleotides not matched to a gene: 7. The CDR3 is CASSRNNRGGNTIYF. The CDR3 DNA reads as TGTGCCAGCAGCCGAAACAACAGGGGTGGAAACACCATATATTTT.

The chain uses TRBV5-1 and TRBJ2-3, with TRBD2 as a possible D gene (5 bases). CDR1 is SGHRS and CDR2 is YFSETQ in the germline V gene. V lost 6 bases and J lost 1, with 12 bases in between. The CDR3 has 14 residues. This chain's CDR3 is CASTQDFRTDTQYF. The CDR3 region has the DNA TGCGCCAGCACCCAGGACTTCCGCACAGATACGCAGTATTTT.

The CDR3 nucleotides are TGTGCCAGCAGCTTAGCGCCAGGAACAGATACGCAGTATTTT. Amino acid sequence: CASSLAPGTDTQYF. The chain has TRBV11-3 and TRBJ2-3, with D unclear. Germline loops: CDR1 SGHNT, CDR2 YENEEA. The CDR3 consists of 14 residues. V lost 1 base to trimming and J lost 3 bases, with 8 bases between them.

The V and J genes are TRBV3-1 (or the pseudogene TRBV3-2) and TRBJ2-3; tentatively, D is TRBD1 (6 bases). The CDR3 spans 13 residues. The V end was cut by 4 bases, the J end by 5 bases, with 10 bases between. Germline CDR1 LGHDT, CDR2 YNNKEL (reference sequence). This CDR3 reads CASSLRGGDTQYF. The CDR3 DNA reads as TGTGCCAGCAGCCTCCGAGGGGGAGATACGCAGTATTTT.

This clone was observed once. The chain has TRBV29-1 and TRBJ2-7; D possibly corresponds to TRBD1 (6 bases). The CDR3 has 12 residues. V lost 7 bases and J 4 bases, leaving 14 bases between the germline ends. CDR1 is SQVTM and CDR2 is ANQGSEA in the germline V gene. The DNA for the CDR3 is TGCAGCGCCCTCAAACAGGGTTACGAGCAGTACTTC. It specifies CSALKQGYEQYF.

The chain combines TRBV30 with TRBJ1-1; D remains unclear. The CDR3 sequence is 13 residues long. The germline V and J ends were trimmed by 2 bases and 7 bases, with 14 bases remaining between them. Germline V gene data show CDR1 as GTSNPN and CDR2 as SVGIG (reference sequence). The CDR3 loop reads CAWSPDPRSEAFF. The CDR3 DNA reads TGTGCCTGGAGTCCCGATCCGAGAAGTGAAGCTTTCTTT.

The rearrangement joins TRBV9 to TRBJ1-1; D is ambiguous. V was trimmed by 4 bases and J by 1 base, leaving 14 bases between them. CDR3 length: 15 residues. Germline V gene sequence: CDR1 SGDLS, CDR2 YYNGEE. CDR3 residues: CASSPRLSSNTEAFF. The CDR3 nucleotides are TGTGCCAGCAGCCCCCGCCTCAGTTCGAACACTGAAGCTTTCTTT. The variable domain in full, with the rest retrieved from reference TRBV9 and TRBJ1-1, is DSGVTQTPKHLITATGQRVTLRCSPRSGDLSVYWYQQSLDQGLQFLIQYYNGEERAKGNILERFSAQQFPDLHSELNLSSLELGDSALYFCASSPRLSSNTEAFFGQGTRLTVV.

This clone appeared a few times. The chain employs TRBV7-9 and TRBJ2-7; 11 nucleotides line up with TRBD2. The CDR3 spans 17 residues. The V segment lost 5 bases and the J segment 4 bases; nucleotides outside the gene matches: 13. The germline gives CDR1 SEHNR, CDR2 FQNEAQ (reference sequence). The CDR3 nucleotides are TGTGCCAGCAGCCCCTATGGAGGCTTAGCGGGAGGGTACGAGCAGTACTTC. This translates into CASSPYGGLAGGYEQYF.

V is TRBV7-9 and J is TRBJ1-4; D remains unclear. Germline CDR1 and CDR2: SEHNR and FQNEAQ (reference sequence). This CDR3 comprises 16 residues. V was pared by 5 bases and J by 1 base, with 14 bases between. The CDR3 region has the DNA TGTGCCAGCAGCCACTTTGGACGGGAAACTAATGAAAAACTGTTTTTT. Protein: CASSHFGRETNEKLFF. Based on the CDR3 plus reference TRBV7-9 and TRBJ1-4, the full variable domain is DTGVSQNPRHKITKRGQNVTFRCDPISEHNRLYWYRQTLGQGPEFLTYFQNEAQLEKSRLLSDRFSAERPKGSFSTLEIQRTEQGDSAMYLCASSHFGRETNEKLFFGSGTQLSVL.

The chain joins TRBV7-8 to TRBJ2-2; D is possibly TRBD1 (6 bases). Germline lookup yields CDR1 SGHVS and CDR2 FQNEAQ. V shed 3 bases and J shed 2 bases, with 7 bases lying between them. The CDR3 contains 14 residues. DNA of the CDR3: TGTGCCAGCAGCTTGGACAGTAACACCGGGGAGCTGTTTTTT. Encoded protein: CASSLDSNTGELFF.

V usage is TRBV27 and J usage is TRBJ2-1; 11 bases line up with TRBD2. With 3 bases clipped from V and 9 bases from J, the junction kept 13 bases outside the gene matches. The CDR3 extends over 17 amino acids. Germline V gene data show CDR1 as MNHEY and CDR2 as SMNVEV (reference sequence). CDR3 sequence: CASSLGRLAGYLGEQFF. DNA of the CDR3: TGTGCCAGCAGTTTGGGCCGACTAGCGGGGTATCTGGGTGAGCAGTTCTTC.

The rearrangement uses TRBV28 and TRBJ1-1; the D is unclear. Germline V gene sequence: CDR1 MDHEN, CDR2 SYDVKM. Trimming left V 5 bases short and J 1 base short, with 14 bases between. The CDR3 runs to 15 residues. The CDR3 region has the DNA TGTGCCAGCAGTGCAGCCGGACGGGGGAACACTGAAGCTTTCTTT. As protein: CASSAAGRGNTEAFF. Together with reference TRBV28 and TRBJ1-1, the CDR3 gives the full variable domain: DVKVTQSSRYLVKRTGEKVFLECVQDMDHENMFWYRQDPGLGLRLIYFSYDVKMKEKGDIPEGYSVSREKKERFSLILESASTNQTSMYLCASSAAGRGNTEAFFGQGTRLTVV.